One sample yielded the 10 T cell receptor beta chains listed below, sequenced in a study of T-cell reconstitution after alpha-beta-depleted transplantation in children. Unique molecular identifiers were incorporated during preparation of the TCRbeta library. Each CDR3 protein is one row after TCRdb ran MiXCR on the PCR reads. The sample includes around 450,000 distinct CDR3 sequences, about 10% seen only once; the top ten take 2% to 2.5%. Sequencing was performed on PBMCs, taken before TCRalphabeta/CD19-depleted stem cell transplant. These receptors all stem from a child younger than 10 with inherited bone marrow failure, due to receive a stem cell transplant.

This clonotype was counted many times. This chain's CDR3 is CASSHPTSGSRSYEQYF. CDR3 bases: TGCGCCAGCAGCCACCCGACTAGCGGGAGTCGCTCCTACGAGCAGTACTTC. The chain employs TRBV4-1 and TRBJ2-7; 12 bases are a match to TRBD2. This CDR3 spans 17 amino acids. Germline lookup yields CDR1 MGHRA and CDR2 YSYEKL. The V and J ends lost 3 bases and 0 bases, in that order; junction bases with no gene match: 6.

This clonotype was picked up a small number of times. The chain is built from TRBV5-1 and TRBJ1-1, with 10 nucleotides matching TRBD1. The CDR3 runs to 16 residues. The V gene's germline CDR1 is SGHRS and CDR2 YFSETQ. The J segment lost 4 bases and the V segment lost 2 bases, leaving 8 bases of the junction unmatched. CDR3 DNA sequence: TGCGCCAGCAGCTTACCCGGGACAGGGGCGGGCACTGAAGCTTTCTTT. Translation gives CASSLPGTGAGTEAFF.

This clonotype was seen ten or more times. The rearrangement joins TRBV10-3 to TRBJ2-2; the match to TRBD2 covers 12 bases. The CDR3 is 16 residues long. The trim removed 7 bases at V and 3 bases at J, leaving 6 bases unmatched. Germline CDR1 is ENHRY and CDR2 is SYGVKD. The CDR3 DNA reads TGTGCCATCAAGACTAGCGGGAGAGTTGACACCGGGGAGCTGTTTTTT. This translates into CAIKTSGRVDTGELFF.

V gene TRBV20-1 combines with J gene TRBJ2-1; 9 bases fit TRBD2. The V gene's germline CDR1 is DFQATT and CDR2 SNEGSKA (reference sequence). CDR3 length: 14 amino acids. CDR3 region: CSAPIAGDYNEQFF. In DNA, the CDR3 is TGCAGCGCCCCCATAGCGGGGGACTACAATGAGCAGTTCTTC.

This clonotype was seen repeatedly, ten times or more. This chain connects TRBV4-1 to TRBJ2-7; TRBD2 agrees at 7 bases. Germline CDR1 reads MGHRA; CDR2 reads YSYEKL. This CDR3 has 16 amino acids. V lost 0 bases and J lost 1; bases outside the gene matches: 6. CDR3 DNA sequence: TGCGCCAGCAGCCAAGATTCTAGCGGAGCGTCCTACGAGCAGTACTTC. Translated, it gives CASSQDSSGASYEQYF.

This chain's CDR3 is CASSLVGTPGGETQYF. The CDR3 DNA follows: TGTGCCAGCAGCTTAGTTGGGACCCCCGGGGGGGAGACCCAGTACTTC. This rearrangement joins TRBV7-2 to TRBJ2-5; 7 bases map to TRBD2. The CDR3 length is 16 residues. The V gene's germline CDR1 is SGHTA and CDR2 FQGNSA. V was pared by 1 base and J by 5 bases, with 10 bases of the junction left unmatched.

V is TRBV20-1 and J is TRBJ2-1; TRBD2 matches at 9 bases. The CDR3 loop spans 15 amino acids. Germline lookup yields CDR1 DFQATT and CDR2 SNEGSKA (reference sequence). Trimming took 5 bases from V and 8 from J; bases not matched to a gene: 13. CDR3 sequence reads: CSALFGTSLRDEQFF. CDR3 bases: TGCAGTGCTCTTTTCGGGACTAGCCTAAGGGATGAGCAGTTCTTC.

This clonotype has just a few counts. The J gene is TRBJ2-7, the V gene TRBV7-9; D is ambiguous. The CDR3 runs to 15 residues. The V gene's germline CDR1 is SEHNR and CDR2 FQNEAQ (reference sequence). V lost 5 bases and J lost 0, with 14 bases in between. This chain's CDR3 is CASSLIPDTSYEQYF. As DNA, the CDR3 is TGTGCCAGCAGCCTCATACCAGACACCTCCTACGAGCAGTACTTC.

This rearrangement joins TRBV27 to TRBJ2-1; 8 bases are a match to TRBD2. CDR1 and CDR2 (germline): MNHEY, SMNVEV (reference sequence). The CDR3 has 15 amino acids. Trimming took 4 bases from V and 6 from J; bases not matched to a gene: 8. CDR3 residues: CASSSRTSGPNEQFF. DNA of the CDR3: TGTGCCAGCAGTTCTCGAACTAGCGGACCCAATGAGCAGTTCTTC.

This clonotype was observed at least ten times. The rearrangement links TRBV5-4 to TRBJ2-3; no clear D. Trimming pared 4 bases from V and 6 bases from J, leaving 9 bases between. This CDR3 is built from 12 residues. Germline CDR1 reads SGHNT; CDR2 reads YYREEE (reference sequence). The CDR3 region has the DNA TGTGCCAGCAGCCTGTTCCTGGATACGCAGTATTTT. It yields the protein CASSLFLDTQYF.